Here is one T cell receptor beta chain with its context. V was cut by 5 bases and J by 7 bases, with 8 bases left in between. The CDR3 is 11 residues long. Germline assignment: CDR1 MNHNY and CDR2 SVGAGI (reference sequence). TCRdb's copy holds only in-frame clones and misses some; the assay was immunoSEQ multiplex PCR. The profile shows roughly 59,000 clones, 72% of them singletons. These data originate in a study of radiotherapy plus CTLA-4 blockade in lung cancer. The source was peripheral blood, collected from a patient treated with radiotherapy plus ipilimumab. J is TRBJ1-1 and V is TRBV6-6; D unresolved. This receptor was identified in a human donor with non-small cell lung cancer whose response to radiotherapy plus ipilimumab could not be evaluated. The CDR3 DNA is TGTGCCAGCAGTCAGACTGGTGAAGCTTTCTTT. The encoded protein is CASSQTGEAFF.